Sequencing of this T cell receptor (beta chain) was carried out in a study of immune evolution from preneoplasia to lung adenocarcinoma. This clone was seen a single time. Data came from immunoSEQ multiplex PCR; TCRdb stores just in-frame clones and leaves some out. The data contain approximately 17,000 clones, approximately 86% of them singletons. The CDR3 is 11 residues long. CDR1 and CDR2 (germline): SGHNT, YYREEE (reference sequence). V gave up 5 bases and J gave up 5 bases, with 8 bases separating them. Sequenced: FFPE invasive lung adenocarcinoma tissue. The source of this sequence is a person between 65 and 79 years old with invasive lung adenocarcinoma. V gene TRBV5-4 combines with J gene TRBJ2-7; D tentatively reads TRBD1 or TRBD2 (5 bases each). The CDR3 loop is CASRRDDEQYF. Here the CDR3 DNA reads TGTGCCAGCAGAAGGGACGACGAGCAGTACTTC.